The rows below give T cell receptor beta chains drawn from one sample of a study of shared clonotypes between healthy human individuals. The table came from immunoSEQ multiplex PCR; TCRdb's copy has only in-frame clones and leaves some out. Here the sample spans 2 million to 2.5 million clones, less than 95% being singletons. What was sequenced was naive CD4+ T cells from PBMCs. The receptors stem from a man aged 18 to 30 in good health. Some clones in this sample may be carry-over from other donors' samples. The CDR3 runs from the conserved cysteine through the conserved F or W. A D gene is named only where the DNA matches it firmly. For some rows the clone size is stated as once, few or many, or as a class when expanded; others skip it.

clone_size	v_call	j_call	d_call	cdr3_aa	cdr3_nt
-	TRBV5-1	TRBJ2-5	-	CASSVGFQETQYF	TGCGCCAGCAGCGTAGGGTTTCAAGAGACCCAGTACTTC
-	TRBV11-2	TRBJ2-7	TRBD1	CASSLVQGAYEQYF	TGTGCCAGCAGCTTAGTTCAGGGGGCTTACGAGCAGTACTTC
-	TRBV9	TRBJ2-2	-	CASSVEPRNTGELFF	TGTGCCAGCAGCGTAGAACCGAGGAACACCGGGGAGCTGTTTTTT
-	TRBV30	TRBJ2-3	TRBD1	CAWSRDSSTDTQYF	TGTGCCTGGAGTCGGGACAGTAGCACAGATACGCAGTATTTT
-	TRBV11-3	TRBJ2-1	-	CASSPGSWSYNEQFF	TGTGCCAGCAGCCCGGGAAGTTGGTCCTACAATGAGCAGTTCTTC
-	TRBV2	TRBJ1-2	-	CASSDDGGPGGYTF	TGTGCCAGCAGTGACGACGGAGGCCCGGGTGGCTACACCTTC
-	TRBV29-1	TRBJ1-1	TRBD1	CSVARGTDEAFF	TGCAGCGTTGCTCGGGGGACAGATGAAGCTTTCTTT
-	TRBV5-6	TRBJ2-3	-	CASSLRLPQRTDTQYF	TGTGCCAGCAGCTTACGGTTACCCCAACGCACAGATACGCAGTATTTT
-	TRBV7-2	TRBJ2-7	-	CASSLESSSTEQYF	TGTGCCAGCAGCTTAGAGTCATCTTCTACGGAGCAGTACTTC
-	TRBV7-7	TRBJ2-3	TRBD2	CASSLAGGPTDTQYF	TGTGCCAGCAGCTTAGCGGGAGGGCCAACCGATACGCAGTATTTT
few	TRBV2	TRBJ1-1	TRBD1	CASSVGQGEAFF	TGTGCCAGCAGTGTTGGACAGGGGGAAGCTTTCTTT
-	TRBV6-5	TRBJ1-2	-	CASSYDIEAGYGYTF	TGTGCCAGCAGTTACGATATCGAGGCGGGCTATGGCTACACCTTC
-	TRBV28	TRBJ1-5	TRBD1	CASRTTGGGQPQHF	TGTGCCAGCAGGACGACAGGGGGCGGCCAGCCCCAGCATTTT
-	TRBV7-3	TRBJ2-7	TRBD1	CASSLGDRAAPGYEQYF	TGTGCCAGCAGCTTAGGGGACAGGGCGGCTCCGGGGTACGAGCAGTACTTC
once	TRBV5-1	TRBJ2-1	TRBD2	CASSLGGLAGSYNEQFF	TGCGCCAGCAGCTTGGGGGGACTAGCGGGGAGTTACAATGAGCAGTTCTTC
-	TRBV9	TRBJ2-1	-	CASSAAAPRFNEQFF	TGTGCCAGCAGCGCTGCGGCCCCTCGCTTCAATGAGCAGTTCTTC
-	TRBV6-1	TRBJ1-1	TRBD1	CASSAATGRNTEAFF	TGTGCCAGCAGTGCTGCGACAGGGAGGAACACTGAAGCTTTCTTT
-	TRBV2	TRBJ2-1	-	CASSGVGISYNEQFF	TGTGCCAGCAGTGGAGTGGGAATCTCCTACAATGAGCAGTTCTTC
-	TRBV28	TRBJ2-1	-	CASSLIRGEQFF	TGTGCCAGCAGTTTAATAAGGGGTGAGCAGTTCTTC
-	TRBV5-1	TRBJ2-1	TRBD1	CASSLGLTGVNEQFF	TGCGCCAGCAGCTTGGGGCTGACAGGGGTGAATGAGCAGTTCTTC
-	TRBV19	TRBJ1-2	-	CASRPTEARYGYTF	TGTGCCAGTAGGCCGACAGAAGCGCGGTATGGCTACACCTTC
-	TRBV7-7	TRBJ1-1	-	CASSFDRDLEAFF	TGTGCCAGCAGCTTCGATAGAGACCTGGAAGCTTTCTTT
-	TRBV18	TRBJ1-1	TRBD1	CASSPPGQGIENTEAFF	TGTGCCAGCTCACCACCGGGACAGGGGATTGAGAACACTGAAGCTTTCTTT
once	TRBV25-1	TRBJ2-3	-	CASSEGDEAIRGTQYF	TGTGCCAGCAGTGAAGGGGATGAAGCGATCCGGGGTACGCAGTATTTT
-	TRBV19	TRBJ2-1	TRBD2	CATTTSGRPYNEQFF	TGTGCCACCACCACTAGCGGGAGGCCGTACAATGAGCAGTTCTTC
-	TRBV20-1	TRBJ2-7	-	CSAHYEQYF	TGCAGTGCCCACTACGAGCAGTACTTC
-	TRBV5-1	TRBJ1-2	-	CASSLEGNPANYGYTF	TGCGCCAGCAGCTTGGAGGGGAACCCAGCTAACTATGGCTACACCTTC
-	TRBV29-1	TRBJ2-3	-	CSVPLVSGDTQYF	TGCAGCGTTCCTCTAGTGAGTGGAGATACGCAGTATTTT
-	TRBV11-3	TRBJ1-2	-	CASSLESRQIIANYGYTF	TGTGCCAGCAGCTTAGAGTCTAGACAGATTATTGCTAACTATGGCTACACCTTC
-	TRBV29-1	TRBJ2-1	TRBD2	CSVVVSGAYNEQFF	TGCAGCGTTGTGGTTAGCGGGGCGTACAATGAGCAGTTCTTC
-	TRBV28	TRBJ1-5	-	CASRPLGGSNQPQHF	TGTGCCAGCAGACCCCTCGGCGGGTCCAATCAGCCCCAGCATTTT
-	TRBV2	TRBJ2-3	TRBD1	CASNPGQGADTQYF	TGTGCCAGCAACCCAGGACAGGGAGCAGATACGCAGTATTTT
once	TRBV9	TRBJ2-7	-	CASSPRLRDSHPYEQYF	TGTGCCAGCAGCCCCCGCCTCCGGGACTCCCATCCTTACGAGCAGTACTTC
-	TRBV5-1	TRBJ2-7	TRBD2	CASRSRGGSSYEQYF	TGCGCCAGCAGATCTCGCGGGGGGAGCTCCTACGAGCAGTACTTC
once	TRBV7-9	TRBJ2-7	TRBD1	CASSTNGQGNSMMEQYF	TGTGCCAGCAGCACCAATGGACAGGGCAACTCGATGATGGAGCAGTACTTC
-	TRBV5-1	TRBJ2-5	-	CASSDGRTEETQYF	TGCGCCAGCAGCGACGGACGGACCGAAGAGACCCAGTACTTC
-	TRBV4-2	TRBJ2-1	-	CASSPRPGTYNEQFF	TGTGCCAGCAGCCCCAGACCGGGAACCTACAATGAGCAGTTCTTC
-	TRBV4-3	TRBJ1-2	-	CASSQALPGGGGYTF	TGCGCCAGCAGCCAAGCCCTCCCGGGCGGAGGTGGCTACACCTTC
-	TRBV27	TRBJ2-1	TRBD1	CASSLEPGQGANEQFF	TGTGCCAGCAGTCTCGAACCGGGACAGGGCGCCAATGAGCAGTTCTTC
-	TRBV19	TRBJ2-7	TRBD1	CASRLRDSSYEQYF	TGTGCCAGTAGGTTGAGGGACAGCTCCTACGAGCAGTACTTC
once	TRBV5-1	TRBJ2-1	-	CASKPIVNYNEQFF	TGCGCCAGCAAACCTATAGTGAACTACAATGAGCAGTTCTTC
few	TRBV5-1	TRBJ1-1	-	CASIPLQGEGTEAFF	TGCGCCAGCATCCCGCTACAGGGCGAAGGGACTGAAGCTTTCTTT
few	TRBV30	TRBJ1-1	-	CAWSIKENTEAFF	TGTGCCTGGAGTATAAAGGAAAACACTGAAGCTTTCTTT
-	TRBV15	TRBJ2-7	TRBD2	CATSRAPGLPYEQYF	TGTGCCACCAGCAGAGCACCGGGACTACCCTACGAGCAGTACTTC
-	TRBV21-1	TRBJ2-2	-	CASSKKVTGEGTWPGELFF	TGTGCCAGCAGCAAAAAAGTCACAGGGGAGGGGACATGGCCCGGGGAGCTGTTTTTT
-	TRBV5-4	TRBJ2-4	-	CASSPAGGSAKNIQYF	TGTGCCAGCAGCCCGGCGGGCGGTTCGGCAAAAAACATTCAGTACTTC
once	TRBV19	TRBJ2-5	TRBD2	CASSGRAGETQYF	TGTGCCAGTAGCGGGAGGGCCGGGGAGACCCAGTACTTC
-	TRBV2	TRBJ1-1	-	CASSVYSSNTEAFF	TGTGCCAGCAGTGTCTACAGTTCAAACACTGAAGCTTTCTTT
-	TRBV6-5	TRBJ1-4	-	CASSRELRGTLFF	TGTGCCAGCAGCCGCGAGCTCAGGGGCACACTGTTTTTT
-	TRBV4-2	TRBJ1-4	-	CASSQDLGGNEKLFF	TGTGCCAGCAGCCAAGATTTGGGGGGAAACGAAAAACTGTTTTTT
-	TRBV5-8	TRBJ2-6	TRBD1	CASSWNRGYSGANVLTF	TGTGCCAGCAGCTGGAACAGGGGTTACTCTGGGGCCAACGTCCTGACTTTC